One and the same sample provided the 17 T cell receptor beta chains below, sequenced in a study of blood T cells in healthy people across ages. Combining a sample-barcoded 5' primer with a J-beta primer mix, a second PCR ran for roughly 7 to 12 cycles. TCRdb used MiXCR to reprocess the 5' RACE reads, holding one entry per CDR3 protein. This table holds hundreds of thousands of distinct CDR3 sequences, 22% found once. Source material: blood. The receptors were sampled from a man between 65 and 85 years old in good health.

CDR3 in amino acids: CSDGEGNNEQFF. The CDR3 nucleotides read TGCAGCGATGGGGAGGGCAACAATGAGCAGTTCTTC. The genes are TRBV29-1 and TRBJ2-1; TRBD2 aligns across 7 bases. The CDR3 consists of 12 residues. The ends lost 7 bases at V and 5 bases at J; junction bases unmatched: 5. CDR1 SQVTM and CDR2 ANQGSEA come from the germline V gene.

The CDR3 reads CASSLGVTRRNEQFF. The DNA of the CDR3 is TGTGCCAGCAGTTTAGGGGTTACTAGGCGCAATGAGCAGTTCTTC. V and J are TRBV12-3 or TRBV12-4 and TRBJ2-1; possibly TRBD2 for D (5 bases). The CDR3 sequence is 15 residues long. The V gene lost 1 base and the J gene lost 6 bases, with 13 bases spanning the gap.

This clonotype was recorded a few times. The chain links TRBV20-1 to TRBJ2-3, with 8 positions matching TRBD1. Germline V gene lookup returns CDR1 DFQATT and CDR2 SNEGSKA (reference sequence). CDR3 length equals 13 residues. With V trimmed by 7 bases and J by 1 base, 4 bases remained unmatched. CDR3 bases: TGCAGTGGGACAGGGAGATGCACAGATACGCAGTATTTT. Residues: CSGTGRCTDTQYF.

This chain joins TRBV14 and TRBJ2-3, with D perhaps TRBD1 (6 bases). Per germline, CDR1 SGHDN and CDR2 FVKESK. The V gene lost 0 bases and the J gene lost 0 bases, with 13 bases spanning the gap. This CDR3 has 17 residues. The chain's CDR3 is CASSQDRGTTSTDTQYF. In nucleotides, the CDR3 is TGTGCCAGCAGCCAAGATAGGGGGACAACTAGCACAGATACGCAGTATTTT.

The V call is TRBV3-1, the J call TRBJ2-5, with D unclear. This CDR3 contains 14 residues. V dropped 4 bases and J dropped 0 bases, with 9 bases sitting between them. Germline assignment: CDR1 LGHDT and CDR2 YNNKEL (reference sequence). CDR3 DNA: TGTGCCAGCAGCCCCTCAGCAGACCAAGAGACCCAGTACTTC. Its protein is CASSPSADQETQYF.

This clonotype was counted a few times. This chain uses TRBV5-1 with TRBJ1-1; 8 nucleotides line up with TRBD1. V lost 4 bases and J lost 0; bases outside the gene matches: 8. CDR1 and CDR2 from the germline V gene are SGHRS and YFSETQ. The CDR3 has 16 residues. CDR3 sequence: CASSADRALMNTEAFF. CDR3 nucleotide sequence: TGCGCCAGCAGCGCGGACAGGGCCCTTATGAACACTGAAGCTTTCTTT.

The chain links TRBV12-3 or TRBV12-4 to TRBJ2-1; D call uncertain. The CDR3 has 15 amino acids. Deletions cut 2 bases from V and 0 bases from J, with 8 bases between. The CDR3 DNA is TGTGCCAGCAGTTTAACCCTCTCCTCCTACAATGAGCAGTTCTTC. Protein product: CASSLTLSSYNEQFF.

The chain recombines TRBV20-1 with TRBJ2-1, with 11 positions matching TRBD2. The length of the CDR3 is 12 residues. Per germline, CDR1 DFQATT and CDR2 SNEGSKA (reference sequence). The J segment lost 8 bases and the V segment lost 6 bases, leaving 3 bases of the junction unmatched. CDR3 DNA: TGCAGTGCCCGGACTAGCGGGCATGAGCAGTTCTTC. Its translation: CSARTSGHEQFF.

There are a few counts of this clonotype. V usage is TRBV3-1 and J usage is TRBJ1-2, with a possible D match to TRBD1 (5 bases). The ends were cut back, 3 bases at V and 8 bases at J, with 16 bases in the middle. This CDR3 spans 14 amino acids. The V gene's germline CDR1 is LGHDT and CDR2 YNNKEL (reference sequence). CDR3 DNA: TGTGCCAGCAGCCAGCTTTTCCCTCGGGGCGGCTACACCTTC. Residues: CASSQLFPRGGYTF.

V gene TRBV7-7 combines with J gene TRBJ2-3; 9 bases map to TRBD2. Germline CDR1 reads SSHAT; CDR2 reads FNYEAQ (reference sequence). This CDR3 spans 16 amino acids. V was clipped by 4 bases and J by 1 base; unmatched bases: 6. As DNA, the CDR3 is TGTGCCAGCAGCTCCTGGGCTAGCGGGGGCACAGATACGCAGTATTTT. As protein: CASSSWASGGTDTQYF. The variable domain in full, with the rest retrieved from reference TRBV7-7 and TRBJ2-3, is GAGVSQSPRYKVTKRGQDVTLRCDPISSHATLYWYQQALGQGPEFLTYFNYEAQPDKSGLPSDRFSAERPEGSISTLTIQRTEQRDSAMYRCASSSWASGGTDTQYFGPGTRLTVL.

The chain couples TRBV9 to TRBJ2-5, with TRBD2 identical over 7 bases. The J call may be faulty, since TRBJ2-1 better matches the DNA end. The CDR3 covers 16 residues. In germline, CDR1 is SGDLS, CDR2 YYNGEE. CDR3: CASSVGFLGGSSEQFF. For the CDR3, the DNA is TGTGCCAGCAGCGTAGGATTCTTGGGGGGGTCATCTGAGCAGTTCTTC.

CDR3 sequence: CSVVGGGRAYNEQFF. The CDR3 DNA follows: TGCAGCGTTGTAGGGGGAGGGAGGGCTTACAATGAGCAGTTCTTC. The rearrangement links TRBV29-1 to TRBJ2-1, with D possibly matching TRBD2 (7 bases). The germline V gene encodes CDR1 SQVTM and CDR2 ANQGSEA. CDR3 length equals 15 residues. Trimming removed 4 bases from V and 4 bases from J, with 17 bases in between.

This clonotype was recorded at least ten times. V gene TRBV29-1 combines with J gene TRBJ2-3, with D perhaps matching TRBD1 (6 bases). In germline, CDR1 is SQVTM, CDR2 ANQGSEA. V was shortened by 0 bases and J by 1 base, with 20 bases between the two germline ends. The CDR3 totals 18 residues. The CDR3 reads CSVEEVGLTGLRTDTQYF. The CDR3 bases are TGCAGCGTTGAAGAAGTGGGGCTGACAGGACTTCGCACAGATACGCAGTATTTT.

Only a few counts were recorded for this clonotype. The CDR3 loop is CSAIRVTYNEQFF. The CDR3 DNA sequence: TGCAGTGCGATCAGGGTCACCTACAATGAGCAGTTCTTC. V is TRBV20-1 and J is TRBJ2-1, with D maybe TRBD1 (5 bases). The CDR3 totals 13 residues. In germline, CDR1 is DFQATT, CDR2 SNEGSKA (reference sequence). The V and J ends lost 6 bases and 2 bases respectively, with 11 bases between them.

The rearrangement joins TRBV2 to TRBJ2-1, with 11 bases aligning to TRBD2. V lost 8 bases, J lost 4 bases, and 4 bases stayed unmatched. The germline gives CDR1 SNHLY, CDR2 FYNNEI. The CDR3 is 14 amino acids. The CDR3 DNA sequence: TGTGCCAGCGTACTAGCGGGAGAATACAATGAGCAGTTCTTC. It yields the protein CASVLAGEYNEQFF.

V usage is TRBV4-3 and J usage is TRBJ1-2; the D gene is possibly TRBD1 (5 bases). Deletions cut 2 bases from V and 8 bases from J, with 21 bases between. The CDR3 runs to 16 residues. Looked up from germline, CDR1 is LGHNA and CDR2 is YSLEER. The DNA for the CDR3 is TGCGCCAGCAGCCAAAAGTTGAGTACCGGGACGACGGGCTACACCTTC. It translates to CASSQKLSTGTTGYTF.

This clonotype was observed a few times. As DNA, the CDR3 is TGCAGTGTTAGGACAGGTTTTAACTATGGCTACACCTTC. Amino acids: CSVRTGFNYGYTF. The V and J genes are TRBV20-1 and TRBJ1-2; TRBD1 aligns across 7 bases. Looked up from germline, CDR1 is DFQATT and CDR2 is SNEGSKA (reference sequence). V lost 7 bases, J lost 1 base, and 6 bases stayed unmatched. CDR3 length: 13 residues.